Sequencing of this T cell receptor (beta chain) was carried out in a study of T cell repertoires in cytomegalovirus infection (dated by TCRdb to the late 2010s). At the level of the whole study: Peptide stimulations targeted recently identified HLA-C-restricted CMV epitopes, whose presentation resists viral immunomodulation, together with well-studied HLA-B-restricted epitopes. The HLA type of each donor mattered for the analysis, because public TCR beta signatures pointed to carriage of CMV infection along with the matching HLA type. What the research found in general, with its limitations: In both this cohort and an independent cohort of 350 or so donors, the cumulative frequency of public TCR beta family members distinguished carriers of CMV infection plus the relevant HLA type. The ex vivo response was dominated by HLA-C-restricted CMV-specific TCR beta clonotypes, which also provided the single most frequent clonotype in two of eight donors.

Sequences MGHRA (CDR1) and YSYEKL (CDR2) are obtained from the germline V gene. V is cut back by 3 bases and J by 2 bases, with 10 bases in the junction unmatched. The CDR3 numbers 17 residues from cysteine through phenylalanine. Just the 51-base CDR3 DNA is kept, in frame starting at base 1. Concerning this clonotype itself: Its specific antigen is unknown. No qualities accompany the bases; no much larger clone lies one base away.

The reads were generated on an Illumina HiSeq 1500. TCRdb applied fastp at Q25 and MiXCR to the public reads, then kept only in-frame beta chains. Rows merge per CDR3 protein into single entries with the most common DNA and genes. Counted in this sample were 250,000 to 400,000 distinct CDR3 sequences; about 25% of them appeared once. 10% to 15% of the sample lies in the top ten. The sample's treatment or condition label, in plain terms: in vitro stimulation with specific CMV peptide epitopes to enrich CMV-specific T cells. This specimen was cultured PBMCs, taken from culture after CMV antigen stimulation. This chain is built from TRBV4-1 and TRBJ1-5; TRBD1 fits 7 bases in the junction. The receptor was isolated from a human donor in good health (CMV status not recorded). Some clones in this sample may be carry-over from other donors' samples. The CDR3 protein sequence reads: CASSQDRWTLGNQPQHF. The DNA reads TGCGCCAGCAGCCAGGACAGGTGGACTTTGGGCAATCAGCCCCAGCATTTT.